This TCR beta chain was profiled in a study of blood T cell repertoires in COVID-19. Across the study: The origin of the acute and convalescent COVID-19 samples was the United States, Italy and Spain.

The assay was immunoSEQ multiplex PCR, and TCRdb's table has in-frame clones only and misses some. Among under 250,000 clones, about 87% were seen once, and the ten largest hold 2% to 3%. CDR1 and CDR2 from the germline V gene are GTSNPN and SVGIG (reference sequence). The CDR3 is made up of 17 amino acids. J lost 4 bases, V lost 3 bases, and 13 bases had no gene match. Sequencing used PBMCs or T cells enriched from blood (not recorded which). The receptor was derived from a woman aged 25 to 39 with acute COVID-19. J is TRBJ2-4 and V is TRBV30, with TRBD1 matching 9 bases. The CDR3 DNA reads as TGTGCCTGGAGAAAAGGGAGGGACAGGGCTGAAAAAAACATTCAGTACTTC. Amino acid sequence: CAWRKGRDRAEKNIQYF.